Presented here are 3 T cell receptor beta chains from one specimen sequenced in a study of T cells in women clearing cervical HPV infection. Generated by immunoSEQ multiplex PCR, the TCRdb table keeps only in-frame clones and is missing some. The sample shows about 30,000 clones, and approximately 3.7% sits with its ten largest clones. The sample taken for sequencing was blood buffy coat. The receptors were sampled from a woman between 18 and 70 years old with a cervical HPV16 infection that either progressed to CIN3+ or cleared (not recorded which).

As regards this clone: At one of its ends the junction is not consistent with the germline gene, which may arise from a read error. Read sequence stops 3 residues before the CDR3 end, and the germline J gene provides the missing end. The chain combines TRBV4-2 with TRBJ1-2; 9 positions match TRBD1. The CDR3 runs 15 residues. Germline CDR1 and CDR2: LGHNA and YNFKEQ. CDR3 amino acids: CASSQDWDRVYGYTF. Partial CDR3 DNA: TGCGCCAGCAGCCAAGATTGGGACAGGGTCTATGGC.

Notes on this clone: The sequenced fragment ends 3 residues before the CDR3 boundary, so the rest is inferred from the germline J gene. The chain has TRBV30 and TRBJ2-5, with a tentative D call TRBD2 (6 bases). Looked up from germline, CDR1 is GTSNPN and CDR2 is SVGIG (reference sequence). The CDR3 has 14 amino acids. V lost 0 bases and J 3 bases, leaving 11 bases between the germline ends. This chain's CDR3 is CAWSVLGGKETQYF. The DNA read from the CDR3 is TGTGCCTGGAGTGTACTCGGGGGAAAAGAGACC. Combining the CDR3 with reference TRBV30 and TRBJ2-5 gives the whole variable domain SQTIHQWPATLVQPVGSPLSLECTVEGTSNPNLYWYRQAAGRGLQLLFYSVGIGQISSEVPQNLSASRPQDRQFILSSKKLLLSDSGFYLCAWSVLGGKETQYFGPGTRLLVL.

As for this clone: The read comes to an end 3 residues before the CDR3 does, leaving the germline J gene to fill in the end. The genes are TRBV20-1 and TRBJ2-1; 12 nucleotides match TRBD1. Germline lookup yields CDR1 DFQATT and CDR2 SNEGSKA (reference sequence). This CDR3 is 18 amino acids long. J was trimmed by 5 bases and V by 5 bases; bases with no gene match: 16. Here the CDR3 reads CSAYRDRGQNEPNNEQFF. The DNA read from the CDR3 is TGCAGTGCTTACCGGGACAGGGGGCAGAACGAGCCGAACAATGAG.